This T cell receptor beta chain comes out of a study of patients and donors after allogeneic stem cell transplantation. Using its own MiXCR run on the RT-PCR reads, TCRdb lists one record per CDR3 protein. The data show approximately 160,000 distinct CDR3 sequences, 24% seen once. CDR3 length: 14 residues. V was shortened by 5 bases and J by 2 bases, with 9 bases between the two germline ends. Looked up from germline, CDR1 is MGHRA and CDR2 is YSYEKL. This TCR was recovered from a human donor who was either an allogeneic HSCT recipient or a stem cell or donor lymphocyte infusion donor (not recorded which). It is not recorded whose cells these are; they may come from a transplant donor. Material: blood, either unsorted or a sorted T cell fraction (not recorded which). The rearrangement uses TRBV4-1 and TRBJ2-2; D is undetermined. This CDR3 reads CASSWVPNTGELFF. The CDR3 nucleotides are TGCGCCAGCAGCTGGGTCCCTAACACCGGGGAGCTGTTTTTT.